These T cell receptor beta chains were read from a single sample in a study of T-cell reconstitution after alpha-beta-depleted transplantation in children. From the PCR reads, TCRdb called clonotypes with MiXCR, one entry per CDR3 protein. This table has about 980,000 distinct CDR3 sequences, less than 30% appearing once. Sequences were derived from PBMCs, mostly from graft donor cells, sampled 360 days after TCRalphabeta/CD19-depleted stem cell transplant. The receptors come from a boy in the first two years of life who had a stem cell transplant for SCID, so the T cells may come from the graft donor. Each CDR3 is given with its conserved first and last residue. A D gene is named only where the DNA matches it firmly. Only part of the rows carry a size: once, few, many, or a class if the clone is expanded.

clone_size	d_call	cdr3_length	v_call	j_call	cdr3_nt	cdr3_aa
few	-	15	TRBV7-6	TRBJ1-2	TGTGCCAGCAGTCCCTTTCCGGGACGGACCTATGGCTACACCTTC	CASSPFPGRTYGYTF
-	TRBD1	18	TRBV6-1	TRBJ2-7	TGTGCCAGCAGTGAGGTTGACAGGGGGCAGGCGGGAATCTACGAGCAGTACTTC	CASSEVDRGQAGIYEQYF
few	-	16	TRBV27	TRBJ2-5	TGTGCCAGCAGTCCGGGGACTAGGGGGCTTCAAGAGACCCAGTACTTC	CASSPGTRGLQETQYF
-	TRBD2	14	TRBV20-1	TRBJ2-3	TGCAGTGCTAGAGACGGGGGGAGCACAGATACGCAGTATTTT	CSARDGGSTDTQYF
once	-	11	TRBV29-1	TRBJ2-1	TGCAGCGTTGATTTTGGGAATGAGCAGTTCTTC	CSVDFGNEQFF
-	-	14	TRBV7-2	TRBJ1-2	TGTGCCAGCAGCTTAGCGACCGGGAACTATGGCTACACCTTC	CASSLATGNYGYTF
few	TRBD1	15	TRBV20-1	TRBJ1-2	TGCAGTGCTAGAGATTGGGGACAGGGGCGCTATGGCTACACCTTC	CSARDWGQGRYGYTF
few	-	14	TRBV29-1	TRBJ2-2	TGCAGCGTGCCGGGACGACTCAACACCGGGGAGCTGTTTTTT	CSVPGRLNTGELFF
few	-	13	TRBV20-1	TRBJ2-1	TGCAGTGCTAGGCGCGGGGTCGGCAATGAGCAGTTCTTC	CSARRGVGNEQFF
-	TRBD1	14	TRBV12-3/TRBV12-4	TRBJ2-4	TGTGCCAGCAGTTTGGGGAATGACAGGGCCATTCAGTACTTC	CASSLGNDRAIQYF
-	-	13	TRBV10-3	TRBJ1-6	TGTGCCATCAGTGACTACTATAATTCACCCCTCCACTTT	CAISDYYNSPLHF
few	-	15	TRBV25-1	TRBJ2-6	TGTGCCAGCAGTGGTGCCTTCTCTGGGGCCAACGTCCTGACTTTC	CASSGAFSGANVLTF
few	-	12	TRBV7-9	TRBJ2-3	TGTGCCAGCACCTTTGTGAGGGATACGCAGTATTTT	CASTFVRDTQYF
-	TRBD1	13	TRBV20-1	TRBJ2-7	TGCAGTGCTATTCCGGGACAGGGCAACGAGCAGTACTTC	CSAIPGQGNEQYF
few	-	13	TRBV29-1	TRBJ2-7	TGCAGCGTCCCCGTCAGGGAGGTGGACGAGCAGTACTTC	CSVPVREVDEQYF
-	TRBD1	14	TRBV20-1	TRBJ1-6	TGCAGTGCCGAGCCCGGGACAGGGTTTTCACCCCTCCACTTT	CSAEPGTGFSPLHF
few	-	15	TRBV20-1	TRBJ2-3	TGCAGTGCTAGAGATCCGTGGGGCAGCACAGATACGCAGTATTTT	CSARDPWGSTDTQYF
few	-	15	TRBV7-9	TRBJ2-1	TGTGCCAGCAGCCCCAGGCAGGACGGCGTGAATGAGCAGTTCTTC	CASSPRQDGVNEQFF
few	-	16	TRBV19	TRBJ2-7	TGTGCCAGTAGTATTCGCCGACCCGCTGGGGCCTACGAGCAGTACTTC	CASSIRRPAGAYEQYF
few	-	14	TRBV7-2	TRBJ1-6	TGTGCCAGCAGCTTCTCAACCTATAATTCACCCCTCCACTTT	CASSFSTYNSPLHF
-	-	15	TRBV6-5	TRBJ2-7	TGTGCCAGCAGTTACTCGATGGCGGAGTCCTACGAGCAGTACTTC	CASSYSMAESYEQYF
few	-	15	TRBV4-2	TRBJ1-1	TGTGCCAGCAGCCTGGAAGAAGGGGCGGAGACTGAAGCTTTCTTT	CASSLEEGAETEAFF
few	-	18	TRBV12-3/TRBV12-4	TRBJ1-3	TGTGCCAGCAGTTTTCCTCTGTCACAGGGTCTGTCTGGAAACACCATATATTTT	CASSFPLSQGLSGNTIYF
few	-	13	TRBV12-3/TRBV12-4	TRBJ1-2	TGTGCCAGCAGTCCCGACTGGGGCTATGGCTACACCTTC	CASSPDWGYGYTF
-	-	15	TRBV11-2	TRBJ1-5	TGTGCCAGCAGCTTGGACGGTTTAGGCAATCAGCCCCAGCATTTT	CASSLDGLGNQPQHF
many	TRBD1	15	TRBV5-1	TRBJ2-2	TGCGCCAGCACCTCTGGGACAGGGACAGCCGGGGAGCTGTTTTTT	CASTSGTGTAGELFF
-	-	13	TRBV5-1	TRBJ2-7	TGCGCCAGCCCGACAGGATTTCGCCACGAGCAGTACTTC	CASPTGFRHEQYF
-	-	15	TRBV4-3	TRBJ2-2	TGCGCCAGCAGCCAAGAAGCTCCCTCGATCGGGGAGCTGTTTTTT	CASSQEAPSIGELFF
few	-	14	TRBV12-3/TRBV12-4	TRBJ2-1	TGTGCCAGCAGTCCTACCCTGGCGGGGCCAGAGCAGTTCTTC	CASSPTLAGPEQFF
-	-	16	TRBV20-1	TRBJ1-4	TGCAGTGCTAGACGGGACCTTCCCACGGAGGATGAAAAACTGTTTTTT	CSARRDLPTEDEKLFF
-	-	18	TRBV12-3/TRBV12-4	TRBJ1-4	TGTGCCAGCAGTCTCGGGACGTCGGACGTGGCGACGACCGAAAAACTGTTTTTT	CASSLGTSDVATTEKLFF
-	TRBD2	16	TRBV7-8	TRBJ2-3	TGTGCCAGCAGACTGACTAGCGGGGGGAACACAGATACGCAGTATTTT	CASRLTSGGNTDTQYF
-	-	15	TRBV5-1	TRBJ2-1	TGCGCCAGCAGCTTGTTTGCAGGGACGAACAATGAGCAGTTCTTC	CASSLFAGTNNEQFF
few	-	17	TRBV6-1	TRBJ2-7	TGTGCCAGCAGTCCCCAGATCCTTGGCCAGGGGAACTACGAGCAGTACTTC	CASSPQILGQGNYEQYF
few	-	14	TRBV2	TRBJ2-2	TGTGCCAGCGGGGTAGCGGAACGCACCGGGGAGCTGTTTTTT	CASGVAERTGELFF
-	TRBD1	14	TRBV29-1	TRBJ2-7	TGCAGCGTTGGCCGGGACAGAGTCTTCTACGAGCAGTACTTC	CSVGRDRVFYEQYF
-	TRBD1	13	TRBV30	TRBJ1-2	TGTGCCTGGGGGGGGACAGCTAACTATGGCTACACCTTC	CAWGGTANYGYTF
few	-	14	TRBV7-6	TRBJ2-3	TGTGCCAGCAGCCCTAAACGGCACGGAGATACGCAGTATTTT	CASSPKRHGDTQYF
-	-	14	TRBV9	TRBJ2-7	TGTGCCAGCAGCGTACTGCCTTTGTCCTACGAGCAGTACTTC	CASSVLPLSYEQYF
-	TRBD1	14	TRBV28	TRBJ2-5	TGTGCCAGCAGTTCCCCCGGGACAGGAGAGACCCAGTACTTC	CASSSPGTGETQYF
-	-	14	TRBV3-1	TRBJ1-1	TGTGCCAGCAGCCAAAACCCATCCGACACTGAAGCTTTCTTT	CASSQNPSDTEAFF
once	TRBD2	15	TRBV12-3/TRBV12-4	TRBJ2-7	TGTGCCAGCAGCATGAAGCGGGGCAACTCCTACGAGCAGTACTTC	CASSMKRGNSYEQYF